The clone carrying this T cell receptor beta chain was observed a handful of times. Its specificity is unknown. CDR3 length: 15 residues. Germline CDR1 and CDR2: SEHNR and FQNEAQ (reference sequence). V shed 4 bases and J 4 bases; nucleotides not matched to a gene: 8. These data belong to a study of T-cell memory formation after mild COVID-19. General observations from the study: Of the contracting clones, CD4+ ones lay mainly in CM and EM, and CD8+ ones in EMRA.

5'RACE primed at constant segments yielded TCR alpha and TCR beta cDNA libraries bearing sample barcodes and UMIs. TCRdb ran MiXCR on the 5' RACE reads and lists one entry per CDR3 protein. The table has about 68,000 distinct CDR3 sequences, 16% seen once. Sequenced sample: PBMCs or a T cell subset sorted from them (not recorded which). This rearrangement joins TRBV7-9 to TRBJ2-7, with TRBD1 matching 9 bases. This receptor was identified in an adult woman who had mild COVID-19 (a few samples of this study predate the infection). Cell type and time point are not known. The chain's CDR3 is CASSSDPGQGYEQYF. The CDR3 DNA sequence: TGTGCCAGCAGCTCTGATCCGGGACAGGGTTACGAGCAGTACTTC.